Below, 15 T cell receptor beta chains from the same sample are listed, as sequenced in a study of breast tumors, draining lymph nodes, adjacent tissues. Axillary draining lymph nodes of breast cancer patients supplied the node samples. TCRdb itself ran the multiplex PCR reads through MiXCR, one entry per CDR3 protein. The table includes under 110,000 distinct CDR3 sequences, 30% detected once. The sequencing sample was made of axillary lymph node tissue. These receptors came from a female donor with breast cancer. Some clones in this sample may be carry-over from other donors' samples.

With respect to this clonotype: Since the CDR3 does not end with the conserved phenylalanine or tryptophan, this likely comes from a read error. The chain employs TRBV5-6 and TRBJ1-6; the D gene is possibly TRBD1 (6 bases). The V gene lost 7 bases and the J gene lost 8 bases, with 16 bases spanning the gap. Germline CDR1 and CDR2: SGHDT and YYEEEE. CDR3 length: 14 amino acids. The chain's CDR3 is CASGPRDKDSPLHL. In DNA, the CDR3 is TGTGCCAGCGGCCCCCGGGACAAGGATTCACCCCTCCACCTT.

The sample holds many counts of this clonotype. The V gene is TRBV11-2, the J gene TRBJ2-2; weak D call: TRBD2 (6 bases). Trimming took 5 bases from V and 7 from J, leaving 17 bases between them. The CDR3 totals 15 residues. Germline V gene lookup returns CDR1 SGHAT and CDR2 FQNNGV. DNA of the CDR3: TGTGCCAGCAGCCAGGGACTCCCGGCGATCGGGGAGCTGTTTTTT. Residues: CASSQGLPAIGELFF.

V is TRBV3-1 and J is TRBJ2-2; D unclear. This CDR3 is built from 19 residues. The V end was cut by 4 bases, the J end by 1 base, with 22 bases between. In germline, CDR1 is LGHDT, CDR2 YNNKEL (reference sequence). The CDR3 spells CASSPPPFLLNRNTGELFF. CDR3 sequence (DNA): TGTGCCAGCAGCCCTCCACCCTTCTTACTAAATCGGAACACCGGGGAGCTGTTTTTT. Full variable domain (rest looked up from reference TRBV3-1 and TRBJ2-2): DTAVSQTPKYLVTQMGNDKSIKCEQNLGHDTMYWYKQDSKKFLKIMFSYNNKELIINETVPNRFSPKSPDKAHLNLHINSLELGDSAVYFCASSPPPFLLNRNTGELFFGEGSRLTVL.

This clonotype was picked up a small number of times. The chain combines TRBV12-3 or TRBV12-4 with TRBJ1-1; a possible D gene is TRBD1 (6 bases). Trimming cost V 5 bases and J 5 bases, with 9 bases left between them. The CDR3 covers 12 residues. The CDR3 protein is CASSRTGTEAFF. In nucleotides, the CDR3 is TGTGCCAGCAGTAGAACAGGGACTGAAGCTTTCTTT.

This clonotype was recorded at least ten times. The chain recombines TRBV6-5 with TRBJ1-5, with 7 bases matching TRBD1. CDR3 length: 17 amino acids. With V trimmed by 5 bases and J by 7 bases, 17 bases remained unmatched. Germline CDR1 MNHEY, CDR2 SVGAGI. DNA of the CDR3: TGTGCCAGCAGTCCTAACTCTCTGGACAGGAGAGGACAGCCCCAGCATTTT. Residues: CASSPNSLDRRGQPQHF.

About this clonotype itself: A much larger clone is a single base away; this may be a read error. CDR3 nucleotides: TGCAGTGCTAGCCGGACTAGCGGAGTAGATGCGCAGTATTTT. This codes for CSASRTSGVDAQYF. This chain uses TRBV20-1 with TRBJ2-3; TRBD2 aligns across 10 bases. Germline V lookup: CDR1 DFQATT, CDR2 SNEGSKA (reference sequence). The CDR3 sequence is 14 residues long.

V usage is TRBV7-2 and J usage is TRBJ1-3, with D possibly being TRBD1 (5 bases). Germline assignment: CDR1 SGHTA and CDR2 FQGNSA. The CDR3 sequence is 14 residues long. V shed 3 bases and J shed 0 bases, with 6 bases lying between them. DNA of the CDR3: TGTGCCAGCAGCTTGGGGCCCTCTGGAAACACCATATATTTT. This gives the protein CASSLGPSGNTIYF.

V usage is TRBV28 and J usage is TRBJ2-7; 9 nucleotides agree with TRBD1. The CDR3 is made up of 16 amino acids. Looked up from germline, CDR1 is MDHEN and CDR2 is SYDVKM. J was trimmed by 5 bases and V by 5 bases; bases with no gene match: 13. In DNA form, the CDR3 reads TGTGCCAGCAGTCTGGGGGGGGGACAGGGTTCGGACGAGCAGTACTTC. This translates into CASSLGGGQGSDEQYF.

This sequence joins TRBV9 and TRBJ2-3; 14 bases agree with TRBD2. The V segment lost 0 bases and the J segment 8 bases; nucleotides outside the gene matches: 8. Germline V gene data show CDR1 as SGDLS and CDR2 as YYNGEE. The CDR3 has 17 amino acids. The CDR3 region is CASSVGLAGGAGITQYF. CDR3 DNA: TGTGCCAGCAGCGTAGGACTAGCGGGGGGGGCCGGAATTACGCAGTATTTT.

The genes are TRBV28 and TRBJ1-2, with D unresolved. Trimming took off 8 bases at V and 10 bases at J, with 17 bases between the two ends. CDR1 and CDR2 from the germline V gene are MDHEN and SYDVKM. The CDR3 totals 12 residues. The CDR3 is CASGPREGHYTF. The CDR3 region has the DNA TGTGCCAGCGGTCCCCGAGAAGGCCACTACACCTTC.

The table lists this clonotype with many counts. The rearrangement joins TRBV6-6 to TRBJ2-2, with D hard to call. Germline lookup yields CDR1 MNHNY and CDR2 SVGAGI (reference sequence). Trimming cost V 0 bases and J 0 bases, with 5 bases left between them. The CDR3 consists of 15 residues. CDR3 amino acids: CASSYSGANTGELFF. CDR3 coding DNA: TGTGCCAGCAGTTACTCTGGTGCGAACACCGGGGAGCTGTTTTTT.

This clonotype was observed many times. The CDR3 is CASSPDEHLSSYNSPLHF. As DNA, the CDR3 is TGTGCCAGCAGCCCCGATGAGCATCTAAGCTCCTATAATTCACCCCTCCACTTT. This chain uses TRBV6-4 with TRBJ1-6; no reliable D call. Looked up from germline, CDR1 is MRHNA and CDR2 is SNTAGT. The CDR3 consists of 18 residues. Trimming took 6 bases from V and 0 from J, leaving 18 bases between them.

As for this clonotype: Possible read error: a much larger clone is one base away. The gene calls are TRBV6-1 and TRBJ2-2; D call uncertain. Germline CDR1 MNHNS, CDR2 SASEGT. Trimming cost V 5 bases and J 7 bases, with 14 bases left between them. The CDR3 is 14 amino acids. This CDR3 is CASSQTYPGGELFF. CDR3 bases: TGTGCCAGCAGTCAGACCTACCCGGGCGGGGAGCTGTTTTTT.

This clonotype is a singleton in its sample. The CDR3 nucleotides are TGTGCCACCACGGCGGGGATCGACACAGATACGCAGTATTTT. Amino acids: CATTAGIDTDTQYF. The rearrangement uses TRBV15 and TRBJ2-3; tentatively, D is TRBD2 (6 bases). CDR3 size: 14 residues. V was trimmed by 7 bases and J by 2 bases, leaving 13 bases between them. CDR1 LNHNV and CDR2 YYDKDF come from the germline V gene (reference sequence).

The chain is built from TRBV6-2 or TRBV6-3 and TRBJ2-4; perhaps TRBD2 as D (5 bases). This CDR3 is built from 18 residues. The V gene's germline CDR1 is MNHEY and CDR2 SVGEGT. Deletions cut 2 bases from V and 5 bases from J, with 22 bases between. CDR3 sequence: CASSYRGWTLSSQNIQYF. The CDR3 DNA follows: TGTGCCAGCAGTTACCGGGGATGGACCCTAAGCAGCCAAAACATTCAGTACTTC.